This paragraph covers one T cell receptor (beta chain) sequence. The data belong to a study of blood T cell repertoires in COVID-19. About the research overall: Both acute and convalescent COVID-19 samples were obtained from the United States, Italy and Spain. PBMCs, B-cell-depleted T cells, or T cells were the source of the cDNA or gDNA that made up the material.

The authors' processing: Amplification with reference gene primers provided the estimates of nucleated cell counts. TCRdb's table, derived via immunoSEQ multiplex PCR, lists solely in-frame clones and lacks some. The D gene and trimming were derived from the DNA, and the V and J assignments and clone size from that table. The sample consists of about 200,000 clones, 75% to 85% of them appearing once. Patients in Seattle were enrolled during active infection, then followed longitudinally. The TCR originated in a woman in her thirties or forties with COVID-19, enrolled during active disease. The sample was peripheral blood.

CDR3 in DNA: TGTGCCAGCAATTCTTACGGGAATGAGCAGTTCTTC. This gives the protein CASNSYGNEQFF. The chain uses TRBV25-1 and TRBJ2-1; D not resolved. The CDR3 contains 12 residues. The V gene lost 7 bases and the J gene lost 7 bases, with 11 bases spanning the gap. Germline loops: CDR1 MGHDK, CDR2 SYGVNS. Full variable domain (outside the CDR3, taken from reference TRBV25-1 and TRBJ2-1): EADIYQTPRYLVIGTGKKITLECSQTMGHDKMYWYQQDPGMELHLIHYSYGVNSTEKGDLSSESTVSRIRTEHFPLTLESARPSHTSQYLCASNSYGNEQFFGPGTRLTVL.